The sequence of this TCR beta chain was determined in a study of T cell repertoires in cytomegalovirus infection. At the level of the study: Matching HLA type, along with CMV infection, was indicated by public TCR beta signatures.

TCRdb re-called the reads through MiXCR, storing one row per CDR3 protein. The data contain more than 300,000 distinct CDR3 sequences, roughly 34% of them singletons. Germline lookup yields CDR1 MDHEN and CDR2 SYDVKM. V shed 4 bases and J 7 bases; nucleotides not matched to a gene: 11. The CDR3 runs to 16 residues. General study findings and limits: Dominant in the ex vivo response were TCR beta clonotypes restricted by HLA-C and specific for CMV.

This clonotype was seen only a few times. Its antigen remains unidentified. The sequence was obtained from a human donor in good health (CMV status not recorded). Some clones in this sample may be carry-over from other donors' samples. This specimen was cultured PBMCs, taken from culture after CMV antigen stimulation. The chain is built from TRBV28 and TRBJ2-1; 9 bases fit TRBD1. This CDR3 reads CASSSPQTGGYNEQFF. DNA for the CDR3: TGTGCCAGCAGTTCCCCGCAGACAGGGGGTTATAATGAGCAGTTCTTC.